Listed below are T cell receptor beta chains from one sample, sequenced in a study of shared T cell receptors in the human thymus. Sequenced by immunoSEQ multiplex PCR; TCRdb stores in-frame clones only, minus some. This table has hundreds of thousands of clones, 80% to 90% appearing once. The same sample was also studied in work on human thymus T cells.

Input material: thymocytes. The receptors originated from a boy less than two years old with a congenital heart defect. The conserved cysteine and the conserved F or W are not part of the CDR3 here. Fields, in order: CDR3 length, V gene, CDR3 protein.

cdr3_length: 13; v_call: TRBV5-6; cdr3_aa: ASSTGQLSSYEQY
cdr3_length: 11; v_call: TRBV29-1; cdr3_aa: SVGAGRDYGYT
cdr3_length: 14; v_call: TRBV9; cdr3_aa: ASSVSSGVTIYEQY
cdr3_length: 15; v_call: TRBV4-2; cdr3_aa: ASSPLTGGPYNSPLH
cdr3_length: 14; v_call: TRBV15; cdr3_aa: ATSRDDTRVQETQY
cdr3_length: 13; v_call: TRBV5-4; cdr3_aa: ASSPGQALQDEQF
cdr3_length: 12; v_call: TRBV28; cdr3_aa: ASSRQGQNTEAF
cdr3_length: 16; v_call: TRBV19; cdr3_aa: ASSPPEGVGYSNQPQH
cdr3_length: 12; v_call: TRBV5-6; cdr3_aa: ASSFWRGLYGYT
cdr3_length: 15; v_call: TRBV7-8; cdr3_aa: ASSLARGEGSYNEQF
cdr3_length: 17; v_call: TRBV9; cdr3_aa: ASSVGPVYGTRERETQY
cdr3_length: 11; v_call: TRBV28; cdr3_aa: ASSYTGVEKLF
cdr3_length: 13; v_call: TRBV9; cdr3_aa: ASSGRQGPDEKLF
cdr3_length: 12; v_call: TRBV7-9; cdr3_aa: ASSFLQGCGELF
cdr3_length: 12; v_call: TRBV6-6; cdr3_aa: AISSGTGTYEQY
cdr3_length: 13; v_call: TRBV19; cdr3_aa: ASSILAGGPYEQY
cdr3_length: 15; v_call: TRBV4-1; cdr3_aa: ASSQVMAGVVQETQY
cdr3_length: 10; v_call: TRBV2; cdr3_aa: ATRDLNDEQY
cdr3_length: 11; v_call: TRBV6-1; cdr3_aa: ASSERGGNEQF
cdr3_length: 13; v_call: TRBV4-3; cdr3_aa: ASSQGAGQLHGYT
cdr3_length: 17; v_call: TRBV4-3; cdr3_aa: ASSQGGFNWGSPYNEQF
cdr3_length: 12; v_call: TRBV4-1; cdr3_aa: ASSWDSKRETQY
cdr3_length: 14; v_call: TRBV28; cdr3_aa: ANSQSNRGRNQPQH
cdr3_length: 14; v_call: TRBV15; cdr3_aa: ATSRDRDRVAQEQY
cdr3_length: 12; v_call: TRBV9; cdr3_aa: ASSPAGENTEAF
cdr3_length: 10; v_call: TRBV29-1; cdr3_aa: SAAARGTEAF
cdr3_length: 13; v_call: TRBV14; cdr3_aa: ASSQGGTSNEKLF
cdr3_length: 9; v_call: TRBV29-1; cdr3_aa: SAEGVAEAF
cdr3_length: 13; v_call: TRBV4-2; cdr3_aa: ASSQVDRPNEKLF
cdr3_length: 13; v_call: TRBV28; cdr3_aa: ASSLLTGNFHEQY
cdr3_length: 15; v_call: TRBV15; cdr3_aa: ATSAPQRQGHNQPQH
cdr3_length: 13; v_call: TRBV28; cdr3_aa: ASRQREGAGNTIY
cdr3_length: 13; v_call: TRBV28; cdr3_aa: ASSPTVINSYEQY
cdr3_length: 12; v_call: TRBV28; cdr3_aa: ASSLGGGAHGYT
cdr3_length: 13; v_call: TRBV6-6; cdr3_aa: ASSRYRGRHYGYT
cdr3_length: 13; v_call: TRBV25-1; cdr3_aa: ASSLVGTQAQPQH
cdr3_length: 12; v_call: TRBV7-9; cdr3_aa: ASSIRGLTGELF
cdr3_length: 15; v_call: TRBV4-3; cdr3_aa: ASSQDCGASTNEKLF
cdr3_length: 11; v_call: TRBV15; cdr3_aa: ATSPVRNTEAF
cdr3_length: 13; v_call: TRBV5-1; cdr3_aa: ASSQTSGRSGEQF
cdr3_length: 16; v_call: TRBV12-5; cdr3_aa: ASGLVSSGSPGNTEAF
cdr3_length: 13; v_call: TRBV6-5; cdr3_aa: ASRTRGGSRDEQY
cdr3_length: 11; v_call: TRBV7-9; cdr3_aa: ASTNSGANVLT
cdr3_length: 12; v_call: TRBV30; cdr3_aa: AWSVGGPPYEQY
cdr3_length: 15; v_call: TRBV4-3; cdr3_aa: ASRRNRDSNTDYGYT
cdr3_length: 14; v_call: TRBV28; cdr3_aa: ASSPAGQGTGYEQY
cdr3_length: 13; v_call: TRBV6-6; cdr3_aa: ASSSGQVNTGELF
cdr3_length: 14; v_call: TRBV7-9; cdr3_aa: ASSLAPSGGYNEQF
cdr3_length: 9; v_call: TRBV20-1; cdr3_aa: SALSEGELF
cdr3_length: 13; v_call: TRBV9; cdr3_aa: ASSVTQENEETQY